This TCR beta chain is drawn from a study of T cell repertoires in cytomegalovirus infection. Study-wide background: Evidence of both CMV infection and a matching HLA type came from public TCR beta signatures. Study conclusions and caveats: Carriers of CMV plus the relevant HLA were identified by cumulative public TCR beta family frequency. HLA-C-restricted, CMV-specific TCR beta clonotypes were dominant ex vivo.

The V and J ends lost 6 bases and 0 bases respectively, with 8 bases between them. The CDR3 runs to 13 residues. Germline CDR1 reads MNHNS; CDR2 reads SASEGT. MiXCR, run by TCRdb on the reads, gives a single entry per CDR3 protein. The repertoire holds more than 350,000 distinct CDR3 sequences, about 33% seen once, with approximately 13% in the top ten. This clonotype was seen many times. Its target is not known. Sequenced: PBMCs. The TCR sequence derives from a human donor in good health (CMV status not recorded). Some clones in this sample may be carry-over from other donors' samples. The chain combines TRBV6-1 with TRBJ1-2, with D possibly TRBD1 on 5 matching bases. The CDR3 region has the DNA TGTGCCAGCAGCCCGGGGGCTAACTATGGCTACACCTTC. Translating gives CASSPGANYGYTF.